Presented here are 8 T cell receptor beta chains from one specimen sequenced in a study of cytomegalovirus exposure and HLA in healthy donors. The PCR used 60 Vbeta and 13 Jbeta primers. The protocol was immunoSEQ multiplex PCR, while the TCRdb copy is restricted to in-frame clones and leaves out a portion. The sample includes around 180,000 clones, about 90% of them seen just once. The source material was PBMCs. The receptors originated from a girl under three years old in good health and CMV-seronegative.

This CDR3 reads CSAQRDRGTYEQYF. The CDR3 nucleotides are TGCAGCGCTCAGAGGGACAGGGGAACCTACGAGCAGTACTTC. This chain joins TRBV29-1 and TRBJ2-7, with 10 bases fitting TRBD1. Germline loops: CDR1 SQVTM, CDR2 ANQGSEA. V was pared by 7 bases and J by 2 bases, with 8 bases of the junction left unmatched. This CDR3 spans 14 amino acids.

This clone was seen a handful of times. This chain uses TRBV11-2 with TRBJ2-3; D ambiguous. Trimming removed 2 bases from V and 4 bases from J, with 4 bases in between. The germline V gene encodes CDR1 SGHAT and CDR2 FQNNGV. The CDR3 covers 12 residues. The CDR3 sequence: CASSLTADTQYF. CDR3 sequence (DNA): TGTGCCAGCAGCTTAACGGCAGATACGCAGTATTTT. Together with reference TRBV11-2 and TRBJ2-3, the CDR3 gives the full variable domain: EAGVAQSPRYKIIEKRQSVAFWCNPISGHATLYWYQQILGQGPKLLIQFQNNGVVDDSQLPKDRFSAERLKGVDSTLKIQPAKLEDSAVYLCASSLTADTQYFGPGTRLTVL.

V and J are TRBV7-6 and TRBJ1-1, with a weak D call TRBD1 (6 bases). CDR1 and CDR2 (germline): SGHVS, FNYEAQ. V was cut by 2 bases and J by 7 bases, with 17 bases left in between. The CDR3 is 15 amino acids. For the CDR3, the DNA is TGTGCCAGCAGCTTACGGTGGGGGGGCATGGATGAAGCTTTCTTT. It encodes CASSLRWGGMDEAFF.

The chain joins TRBV19 to TRBJ1-2, with 8 bases that match TRBD1. Germline loops: CDR1 LNHDA, CDR2 SQIVND (reference sequence). CDR3 size: 15 residues. Germline trimming cut 5 bases from V and 4 bases from J; bases unmatched to any gene: 9. CDR3 amino acids: CASSVSDRGGYGYTF. As DNA, the CDR3 is TGTGCCAGTAGTGTCTCTGACAGGGGAGGCTATGGCTACACCTTC. The variable domain in full, completed from reference TRBV19 and TRBJ1-2, reads DGGITQSPKYLFRKEGQNVTLSCEQNLNHDAMYWYRQDPGQGLRLIYYSQIVNDFQKGDIAEGYSVSREKKESFPLTVTSAQKNPTAFYLCASSVSDRGGYGYTFGSGTRLTVV.

The chain uses TRBV20-1 and TRBJ2-3; D is perhaps TRBD2 (5 bases). V lost 3 bases, J lost 4 bases, and 5 bases lay in between. Germline V gene sequence: CDR1 DFQATT, CDR2 SNEGSKA (reference sequence). There are 11 residues in the CDR3. The DNA for the CDR3 is TGCAGTGCTAGCGGGGCAGATACGCAGTATTTT. It codes for CSASGADTQYF.

The chain combines TRBV30 with TRBJ2-7; TRBD2 agrees at 9 bases. V trimming: 0 bases; J trimming: 6 bases; junction bases outside the gene matches: 3. Per the germline V gene, CDR1 is GTSNPN and CDR2 is SVGIG (reference sequence). CDR3 length: 13 residues. The CDR3 protein is CAWSVSGSGEQYF. For the CDR3, the DNA is TGTGCCTGGAGTGTTAGCGGGAGTGGCGAGCAGTACTTC.

V and J are TRBV4-3 and TRBJ2-5; 7 bases align to TRBD2. CDR1 and CDR2 from the germline V gene are LGHNA and YSLEER. With V trimmed by 1 base and J by 5 bases, 7 bases remained unmatched. The length of the CDR3 is 15 residues. CDR3 protein: CASSQVWGGEETQYF. CDR3 DNA sequence: TGCGCCAGCAGCCAAGTTTGGGGGGGTGAGGAGACCCAGTACTTC.

The chain is built from TRBV30 and TRBJ2-5, with 9 bases lining up with TRBD1. The CDR3 has 14 residues. The germline CDR1 and CDR2 sequences are GTSNPN and SVGIG (reference sequence). After removal of 1 base from V and 5 bases from J, the junction contained 5 bases not matched to a gene. This CDR3 reads CAWSGGQGRETQYF. The CDR3 DNA reads as TGTGCCTGGAGTGGGGGACAGGGAAGGGAGACCCAGTACTTC.